The 30 T cell receptor beta chains in this list originate from one sample, sequenced in a study of control samples from healthy donors and cancer patients. Assay: immunoSEQ multiplex PCR; the TCRdb copy retains only in-frame clones and omits some. The sample lists around 140,000 clones, 80% to 95% occurring once. The sequencing sample was made of blood. The receptors shown here come from a man aged 18 to 35 in good health.

This chain connects TRBV5-5 to TRBJ1-5; TRBD1 might be the D (6 bases). The CDR3 runs 14 residues. Trimming pared 3 bases from V and 1 base from J, leaving 8 bases between. Germline values: CDR1 SGHKS, CDR2 YYEKEE (reference sequence). This CDR3 reads CASSSGESNQPQHF. Here the CDR3 DNA reads TGTGCCAGCAGCTCAGGGGAAAGCAATCAGCCCCAGCATTTT.

V usage is TRBV6-1 and J usage is TRBJ2-2; 8 bases map to TRBD2. Germline lookup yields CDR1 MNHNS and CDR2 SASEGT. Trimming removed 3 bases from V and 6 bases from J; junction bases left unmatched: 9. The CDR3 contains 16 residues. CDR3 DNA: TGTGCCAGCAGTGATATGGGGACTAGAGATCCCGGGGAGCTGTTTTTT. As protein: CASSDMGTRDPGELFF.

V gene TRBV18 combines with J gene TRBJ1-6; D remains ambiguous. Germline V gene data show CDR1 as KGHSH and CDR2 as LQKENI. The CDR3 loop spans 15 amino acids. V gave up 1 base and J gave up 3 bases, with 7 bases separating them. The CDR3 region has the DNA TGTGCCAGCTCACCACGGGAGAACTATAATTCACCCCTCCACTTT. This translates into CASSPRENYNSPLHF.

This clone has just one count. This chain links TRBV5-1 with TRBJ1-1; TRBD1 agrees at 11 bases. Germline trimming cut 3 bases from V and 0 bases from J; bases unmatched to any gene: 7. The CDR3 has 17 residues. Looked up from germline, CDR1 is SGHRS and CDR2 is YFSETQ. CDR3 in amino acids: CASSYGQGAYLNTEAFF. CDR3 DNA: TGCGCCAGCAGCTATGGACAGGGGGCTTATTTGAACACTGAAGCTTTCTTT.

As DNA, the CDR3 is TGTGCCAGCGCTTTTGACAGTTCAAGCAATCAGCCCCAGCATTTT. Amino acid sequence: CASAFDSSSNQPQHF. J is TRBJ1-5 and V is TRBV27; D is possibly TRBD1 (5 bases). The germline V gene encodes CDR1 MNHEY and CDR2 SMNVEV (reference sequence). Trimming took off 8 bases at V and 1 base at J, with 15 bases between the two ends. There are 15 residues in the CDR3.

This clone was seen a handful of times. The J gene is TRBJ1-2, the V gene TRBV14; TRBD1 is a possible D gene (6 bases). The CDR3 runs to 14 residues. The V end lost 3 bases, the J end lost 3 bases, and 11 bases lay between the germline ends. Per the germline V gene, CDR1 is SGHDN and CDR2 is FVKESK. The CDR3 DNA reads as TGTGCCAGCAGCCAGCGACAGGTTTACTATGGCTACACCTTC. This sequence encodes CASSQRQVYYGYTF.

This chain links TRBV30 with TRBJ2-5; D is unclear. CDR3 size: 12 residues. Between the trimmed V and J ends, which lost 5 bases and 3 bases, there was a span of 10 bases. Per the germline V gene, CDR1 is GTSNPN and CDR2 is SVGIG (reference sequence). Written as DNA, the CDR3 is TGTGCCTGGTTAGACGTCGAAGAGACCCAGTACTTC. It encodes CAWLDVEETQYF.

The chain employs TRBV7-2 and TRBJ2-1; D remains unclear. Looked up from germline, CDR1 is SGHTA and CDR2 is FQGNSA. Deletions cut 5 bases from V and 11 bases from J, with 16 bases between. There are 13 residues in the CDR3. The DNA of the CDR3 is TGTGCCAGCAGCGTCGGACCCGAGGAGCAGCAGTTCTTC. This translates into CASSVGPEEQQFF.

Details on this clone: Mismatch with germline at one junction end may stem from a read error. The rearrangement joins TRBV7-7 to TRBJ2-2, with D tentatively TRBD1 (5 bases). Looked up from germline, CDR1 is SSHAT and CDR2 is FNYEAQ (reference sequence). The CDR3 runs to 14 residues. The CDR3 DNA is TGTGCTAGCAGCTTACTTGTAGGGGCCGGGGAGCTGTTTTTT. It specifies CASSLLVGAGELFF.

This rearrangement joins TRBV7-9 to TRBJ2-5, with a weak D call TRBD2 (6 bases). The CDR3 is 15 amino acids. CDR1 is SEHNR, CDR2 FQNEAQ, per germline (reference sequence). The V and J ends lost 2 bases and 7 bases respectively, with 17 bases between them. CDR3 DNA sequence: TGTGCCAGCAGCTTAAGCATGTCGCGGGGTGGGACCCAGTACTTC. Residues: CASSLSMSRGGTQYF. The full variable domain, with the rest looked up from reference TRBV7-9 and TRBJ2-5, is DTGVSQNPRHKITKRGQNVTFRCDPISEHNRLYWYRQTLGQGPEFLTYFQNEAQLEKSRLLSDRFSAERPKGSFSTLEIQRTEQGDSAMYLCASSLSMSRGGTQYFGPGTRLLVL.

The chain couples TRBV7-9 to TRBJ2-2; 8 nucleotides agree with TRBD1. The junction had 9 bases not matched to a gene; V was cut back by 4 bases and J by 8 bases. The CDR3 loop spans 15 amino acids. Per the germline V gene, CDR1 is SEHNR and CDR2 is FQNEAQ (reference sequence). The CDR3 protein is CASSYTTGASGELFF. The CDR3 DNA reads as TGTGCCAGCAGCTACACGACAGGGGCGTCGGGGGAGCTGTTTTTT.

This chain links TRBV6-4 with TRBJ2-5, with D perhaps TRBD2 (5 bases). Germline assignment: CDR1 MRHNA and CDR2 SNTAGT. V was pared by 5 bases and J by 3 bases, with 25 bases between. This CDR3 is 18 amino acids long. CDR3 DNA sequence: TGTGCCAGCAGTCTAAAGAATCCGAGGGCCAGCTCGGAAGAGACCCAGTACTTC. Amino acid sequence: CASSLKNPRASSEETQYF.

V is TRBV9 and J is TRBJ1-5; D may be TRBD1 (6 bases). This CDR3 region has 14 residues. V lost 4 bases and J lost 5, with 13 bases in between. CDR1 is SGDLS and CDR2 is YYNGEE in the germline V gene. The CDR3 DNA reads as TGTGCCAGCAGCCGAGGTGGGGGCGATCAGCCCCAGCATTTT. Its protein product is CASSRGGGDQPQHF.

Here the CDR3 DNA reads TGTGCCAGCAGTCCCGGGACTCTCTACAATGAGCAGTTCTTC. It translates to CASSPGTLYNEQFF. The rearrangement joins TRBV6-5 to TRBJ2-1; TRBD2 might be the D (6 bases). Per the germline V gene, CDR1 is MNHEY and CDR2 is SVGAGI. Trimming removed 5 bases at V and 3 bases at J, with 11 bases between. The CDR3 runs 14 residues.

The CDR3 reads CASDRGPLETEAFF. The CDR3 bases are TGTGCCAGCGACAGGGGGCCGTTGGAGACTGAAGCTTTCTTT. The J gene is TRBJ1-1, the V gene TRBV14; 10 bases are a match to TRBD1. Germline trimming cut 8 bases from V and 5 bases from J; bases unmatched to any gene: 8. The CDR3 spans 14 residues. The germline V gene has CDR1 SGHDN and CDR2 FVKESK.

In this sample, this clone turned up once. The chain carries TRBV29-1 and TRBJ1-2, with D uncertain. V lost 4 bases and J 6 bases, leaving 12 bases between the germline ends. CDR3 length: 12 residues. Germline CDR1 is SQVTM and CDR2 is ANQGSEA. The CDR3 loop is CSVGGRENGYTF. CDR3 bases: TGCAGCGTTGGGGGTCGGGAGAATGGCTACACCTTC.

This chain links TRBV5-5 with TRBJ2-7; D could derive from TRBD1 or TRBD2 (6 bases each). Trimming cost V 4 bases and J 5 bases, with 16 bases left between them. CDR3 length: 14 residues. Germline-derived CDR1 and CDR2 are SGHKS and YYEKEE (reference sequence). Written as DNA, the CDR3 is TGTGCCAGCAGCCCTAGGGATGGGGGGCACGAGCAGTACTTC. It encodes CASSPRDGGHEQYF.

The rearrangement joins TRBV7-9 to TRBJ2-3; TRBD1 agrees at 7 bases. CDR3 length: 15 residues. Germline assignment: CDR1 SEHNR and CDR2 FQNEAQ (reference sequence). With V trimmed by 6 bases and J by 0 bases, 6 bases remained unmatched. CDR3: CASSLTGPSTDTQYF. The CDR3 DNA reads TGTGCCAGCAGTTTGACAGGGCCTAGCACAGATACGCAGTATTTT.

V is TRBV6-2 or TRBV6-3 and J is TRBJ1-2, with a possible D match to TRBD1 (5 bases). Trimming stripped 0 bases from V and 6 bases from J, with 11 bases between. Germline V CDR1 and CDR2: MNHEY, SVGEGT. The CDR3 loop spans 14 amino acids. The CDR3 sequence: CASSYSGDGDGYTF. The CDR3 region has the DNA TGTGCCAGCAGTTACTCAGGGGACGGGGATGGCTACACCTTC.

The chain has TRBV28 and TRBJ1-5; D may be TRBD1 (5 bases). Germline values: CDR1 MDHEN, CDR2 SYDVKM. Trimming took off 6 bases at V and 6 bases at J, with 18 bases between the two ends. CDR3 length equals 15 residues. The CDR3: CASRRSGDRGQPQHF. The CDR3 nucleotides are TGTGCCAGCAGACGATCCGGGGACCGGGGTCAGCCCCAGCATTTT.

J is TRBJ1-1 and V is TRBV14; D remains ambiguous. Germline V gives CDR1 SGHDN, CDR2 FVKESK. V gave up 4 bases and J gave up 0 bases, with 12 bases separating them. The CDR3 length is 15 residues. CDR3 DNA: TGTGCCAGCAGCCCACTTCACAATTTGAACACTGAAGCTTTCTTT. It is translated as CASSPLHNLNTEAFF.

V usage is TRBV5-4 and J usage is TRBJ2-7, with no clear D. Germline-derived CDR1 and CDR2 are SGHNT and YYREEE (reference sequence). The CDR3 has 15 residues. With 3 bases removed from V and 0 bases from J, the gap between germline ends came to 13 bases. Here the CDR3 DNA reads TGTGCCAGCAGCTACGATCCTCCCAGCTCCTACGAGCAGTACTTC. Protein: CASSYDPPSSYEQYF.

This clone has a handful of counts. The chain has TRBV5-6 and TRBJ1-5; D perhaps matches TRBD1 (5 bases). Between the trimmed V and J ends, which lost 4 bases and 9 bases, there was a span of 14 bases. CDR1 SGHDT and CDR2 YYEEEE come from the germline V gene. The CDR3 length is 13 residues. Here the CDR3 DNA reads TGTGCCAGCAGCCTGGCGGCGGGACGGCCCCAGCATTTT. It codes for CASSLAAGRPQHF.

The chain combines TRBV7-2 with TRBJ2-7; 7 bases agree with TRBD1. Germline assignment: CDR1 SGHTA and CDR2 FQGNSA. Trimming took 6 bases from V and 0 from J; bases not matched to a gene: 11. This CDR3 contains 16 residues. CDR3: CASREGDRVFSYEQYF. CDR3 nucleotides: TGTGCCAGCAGAGAGGGGGACAGAGTCTTCTCCTACGAGCAGTACTTC.

J is TRBJ2-5 and V is TRBV6-2 or TRBV6-3; possibly TRBD1 for D (5 bases). This CDR3 is 14 amino acids long. Trimming left V 5 bases short and J 2 bases short, with 12 bases between. Germline V gene lookup returns CDR1 MNHEY and CDR2 SVGEGT. In nucleotides, the CDR3 is TGTGCCAGCAGTGGGCAGGGTCGGCAAGAGACCCAGTACTTC. Its translation is CASSGQGRQETQYF.

This clone was seen just once. The chain couples TRBV3-1 (or the pseudogene TRBV3-2) to TRBJ1-2; D gene uncertain. V was cut by 3 bases and J by 5 bases, with 4 bases left in between. This CDR3 is built from 11 residues. Germline CDR1 reads LGHDT; CDR2 reads YNNKEL (reference sequence). The chain's CDR3 is CASSQGYGYTF. The CDR3 DNA reads TGTGCCAGCAGCCAGGGTTATGGCTACACCTTC.

This clone has more than one count but fewer than ten. A read error may account for a junction end that differs from germline. The V call is TRBV23-1, the J call TRBJ1-2; D is unclear. TRBV23-1 is an open reading frame, and its role is uncertain. The CDR3 contains 10 residues. The CDR3 spells CASSHHRRVF. CDR3 DNA sequence: TGCGCCAGCAGTCATCACCGACGAGTCTTC.

This clone has just one count. V usage is TRBV6-2 or TRBV6-3 and J usage is TRBJ2-7; D is perhaps TRBD1 (5 bases). V was cut by 4 bases and J by 0 bases, with 22 bases left in between. Germline V CDR1 and CDR2: MNHEY, SVGEGT. There are 18 residues in the CDR3. CDR3 DNA sequence: TGTGCCAGCAGTTTTCGAGTCAGGGTTCCCGTCCGCTCCTACGAGCAGTACTTC. Its protein is CASSFRVRVPVRSYEQYF.

The chain joins TRBV14 to TRBJ1-1; 7 bases fit TRBD1. Trimming took 6 bases from V and 9 from J; bases not matched to a gene: 10. This CDR3 region has 13 residues. Per the germline V gene, CDR1 is SGHDN and CDR2 is FVKESK. In DNA form, the CDR3 reads TGTGCCAGCAGTCACGAGGGGGCCAGTCAAGCTTTCTTT. Its translation is CASSHEGASQAFF.

The genes are TRBV30 and TRBJ2-2, with 7 bases aligning to TRBD1. Germline CDR1 GTSNPN, CDR2 SVGIG (reference sequence). Germline trimming cut 2 bases from V and 4 bases from J; bases unmatched to any gene: 1. The CDR3 is made up of 13 amino acids. CDR3 sequence: CAWSTGATGELFF. The CDR3 bases are TGTGCCTGGAGTACAGGGGCCACCGGGGAGCTGTTTTTT.